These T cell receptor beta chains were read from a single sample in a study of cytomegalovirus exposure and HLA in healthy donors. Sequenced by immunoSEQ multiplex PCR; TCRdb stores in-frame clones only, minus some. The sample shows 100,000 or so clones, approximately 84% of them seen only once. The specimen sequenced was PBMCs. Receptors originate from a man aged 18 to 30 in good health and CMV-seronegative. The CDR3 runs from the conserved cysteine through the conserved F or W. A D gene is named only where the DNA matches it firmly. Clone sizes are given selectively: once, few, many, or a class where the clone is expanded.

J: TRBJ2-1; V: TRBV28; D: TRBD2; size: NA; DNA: TGTGCCAGCAGTTCTCTGCCGGGACTAGCGAGTTACAATGAGCAGTTCTTC; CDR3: CASSSLPGLASYNEQFF
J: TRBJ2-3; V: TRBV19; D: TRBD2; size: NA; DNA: TGTGCCAGTAGTATAGGGACTAGCGGGTGGGCAGATACGCAGTATTTT; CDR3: CASSIGTSGWADTQYF
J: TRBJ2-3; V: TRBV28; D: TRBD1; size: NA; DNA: TGTGCCAGCAGCCAGACAGGGGGCGCAGATACGCAGTATTTT; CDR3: CASSQTGGADTQYF
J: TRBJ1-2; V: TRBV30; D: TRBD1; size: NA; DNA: TGTGCCTGGAGTCTACAGGGGATAAATGGCTACACCTTC; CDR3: CAWSLQGINGYTF
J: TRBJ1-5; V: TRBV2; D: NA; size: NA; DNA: TGTGCCAGCAGATGGAGGGATCAGCCCCAGCATTTT; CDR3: CASRWRDQPQHF
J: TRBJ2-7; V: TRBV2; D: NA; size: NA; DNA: TGTGCCAGTAGGTCCGCGAGACTACCTCCCGAGCAGTACTTC; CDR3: CASRSARLPPEQYF
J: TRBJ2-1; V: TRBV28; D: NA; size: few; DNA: TGTGCCAGCAGTTCCTACAGATACAATGAGCAGTTCTTC; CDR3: CASSSYRYNEQFF
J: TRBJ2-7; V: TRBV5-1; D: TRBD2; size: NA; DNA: TGCGCCAGCAGCTTCCGTCCTAGCGGGACCTACGAGCAGTACTTC; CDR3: CASSFRPSGTYEQYF
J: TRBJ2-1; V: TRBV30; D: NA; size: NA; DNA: TGTGCCTGGGGCCGGGTCGAGCAGTTCTTC; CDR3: CAWGRVEQFF
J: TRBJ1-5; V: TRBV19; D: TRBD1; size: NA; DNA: TGTGCCAGTAGCGACTCCGGGACAGGGGGCCATCAGCCCCAGCATTTT; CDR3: CASSDSGTGGHQPQHF
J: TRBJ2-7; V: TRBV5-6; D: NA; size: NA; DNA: TGTGCCAGCAGCTTGGCAGGGATCAACGAGCAGTACTTC; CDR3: CASSLAGINEQYF
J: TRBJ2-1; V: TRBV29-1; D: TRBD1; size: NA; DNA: TGCAGCGTTGGGGACAGGGGGAGGAATGAGCAGTTCTTC; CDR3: CSVGDRGRNEQFF
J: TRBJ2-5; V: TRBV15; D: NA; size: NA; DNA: TGTGCCACCAGCAGAGATGCGGCGAGGGGGGAGACCCAGTACTTC; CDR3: CATSRDAARGETQYF
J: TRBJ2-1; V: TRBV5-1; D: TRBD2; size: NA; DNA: TGCGCCAGCAGCTTGGGTCGCGGTCTAGCGGTCCCCCAATCCGGCTACAATGAGCAGTTCTTC; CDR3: CASSLGRGLAVPQSGYNEQFF
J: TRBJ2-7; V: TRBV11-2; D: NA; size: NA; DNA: TGTGCCAGCAGCCTGCAGTCCTACGAGCAGTACTTC; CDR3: CASSLQSYEQYF
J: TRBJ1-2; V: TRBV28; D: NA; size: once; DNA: TGTGCCAGCAGTTTACTAATAGGGGCCGGCTACACCTTC; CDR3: CASSLLIGAGYTF
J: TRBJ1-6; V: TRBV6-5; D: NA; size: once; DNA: TGTGCCAGCAGTTTGGGAGCAGGTCAAGGTTCACCCCTCCACTTT; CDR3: CASSLGAGQGSPLHF
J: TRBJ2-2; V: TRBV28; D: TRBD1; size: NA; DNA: TGTGCCAGCAGTTTATATGGGACAGGGCTCACCGGGGAGCTGTTTTTT; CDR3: CASSLYGTGLTGELFF
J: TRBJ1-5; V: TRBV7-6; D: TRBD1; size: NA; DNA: TGTGCCAGCAGCACGGGACAGGGGAGGCATCAGCCCCAGCATTTT; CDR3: CASSTGQGRHQPQHF
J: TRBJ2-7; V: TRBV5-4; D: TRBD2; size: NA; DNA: TGTGCCAGCAGCTTGGGGGCGGGAGGTATCTACGAGCAGTACTTC; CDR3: CASSLGAGGIYEQYF
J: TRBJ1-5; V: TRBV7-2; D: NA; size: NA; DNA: TGTGCCAGCAGTCAAACCCAGGGGCCCAATCAGCCCCAGCATTTT; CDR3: CASSQTQGPNQPQHF
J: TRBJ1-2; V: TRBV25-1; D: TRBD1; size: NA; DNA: TGTGCCAGCGCCCGGACAGGGGGGTATGGCTACACCTTC; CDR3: CASARTGGYGYTF
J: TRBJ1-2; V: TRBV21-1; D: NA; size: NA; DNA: TGTGCCAGCAGCAAAACCGGGGATGGCTACACCTTC; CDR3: CASSKTGDGYTF
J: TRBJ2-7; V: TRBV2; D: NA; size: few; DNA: TGTGCCAGCAGTGAAAGTCAGGGGCGGAACGAGCAGTACTTC; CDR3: CASSESQGRNEQYF
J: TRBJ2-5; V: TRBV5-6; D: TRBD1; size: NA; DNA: TGTGCCAGCAGCCTGGGGACAGGGGGCTTCGCGCAGTACTTC; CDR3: CASSLGTGGFAQYF
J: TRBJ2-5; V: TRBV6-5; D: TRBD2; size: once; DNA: TGTGCCAGCAGTTACCTGGGACTAACAGAGACCCAGTACTTC; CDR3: CASSYLGLTETQYF
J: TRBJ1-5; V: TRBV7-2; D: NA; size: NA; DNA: TGTGCCAGCAGCTTAGTTACAGCAATAAATCAGCCCCAGCATTTT; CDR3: CASSLVTAINQPQHF
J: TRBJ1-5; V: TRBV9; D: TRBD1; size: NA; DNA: TGTGCCAGCAGCGTGGACGGACAGGCGGCCCAGCCCCAGCATTTT; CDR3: CASSVDGQAAQPQHF